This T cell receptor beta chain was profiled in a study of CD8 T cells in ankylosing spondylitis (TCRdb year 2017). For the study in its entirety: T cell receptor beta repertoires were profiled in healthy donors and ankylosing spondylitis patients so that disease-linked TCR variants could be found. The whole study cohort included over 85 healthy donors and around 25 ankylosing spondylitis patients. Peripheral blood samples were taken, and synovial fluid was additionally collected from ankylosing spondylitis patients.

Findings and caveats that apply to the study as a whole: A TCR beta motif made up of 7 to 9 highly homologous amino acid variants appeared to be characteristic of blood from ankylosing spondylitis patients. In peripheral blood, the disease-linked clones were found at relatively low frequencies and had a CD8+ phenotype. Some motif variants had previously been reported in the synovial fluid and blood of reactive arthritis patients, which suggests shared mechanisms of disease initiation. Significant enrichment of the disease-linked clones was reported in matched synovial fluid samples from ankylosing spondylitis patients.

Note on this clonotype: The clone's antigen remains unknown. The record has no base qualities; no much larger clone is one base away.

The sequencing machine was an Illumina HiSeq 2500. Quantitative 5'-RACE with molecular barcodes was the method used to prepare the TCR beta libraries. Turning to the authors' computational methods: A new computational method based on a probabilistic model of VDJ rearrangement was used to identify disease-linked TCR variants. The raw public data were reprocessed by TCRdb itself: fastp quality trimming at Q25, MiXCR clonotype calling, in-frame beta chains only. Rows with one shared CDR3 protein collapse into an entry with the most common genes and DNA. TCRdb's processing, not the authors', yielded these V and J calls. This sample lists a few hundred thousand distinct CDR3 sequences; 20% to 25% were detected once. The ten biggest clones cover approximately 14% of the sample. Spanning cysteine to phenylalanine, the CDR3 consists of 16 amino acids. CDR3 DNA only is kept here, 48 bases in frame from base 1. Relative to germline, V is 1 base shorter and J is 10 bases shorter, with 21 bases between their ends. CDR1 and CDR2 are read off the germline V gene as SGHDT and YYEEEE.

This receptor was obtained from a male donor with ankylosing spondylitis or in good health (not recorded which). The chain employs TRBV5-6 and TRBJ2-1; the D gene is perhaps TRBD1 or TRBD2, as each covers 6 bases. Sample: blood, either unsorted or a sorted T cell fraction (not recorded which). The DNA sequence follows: TGTGCCAGCAGCTTGCTTGGGGGGCAACCCTCTCGGGAGCAGTTCTTC. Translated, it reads CASSLLGGQPSREQFF.